This is a list of T cell receptor beta chains from one sample in a study of chemoradiotherapy in HPV16-positive cancers. TCRdb keeps only in-frame clones here, not all; method: immunoSEQ multiplex PCR. Of several thousand clones listed, 79% are singletons. Specimen: tumor tissue, collected from a patient who underwent chemoradiotherapy. The source of these receptors is a human donor with HPV-associated anogenital cancer. The CDR3 runs from the conserved cysteine through the conserved F or W. The D gene is left open where the match is weak. Size tells how often a clone was seen (once, few, many) or the class of an expanded clone, and some rows leave it out.

CDR3 DNA,CDR3 protein,D gene,J gene,clone size,V gene
TGTGCCAGCAGCGAAACAGGGGGCGCTTATCAGCCCCAGCATTTT,CASSETGGAYQPQHF,TRBD1,TRBJ1-5,large,TRBV6-5
TGTGCCAGCAGTTTATTGGGTAGCGGACAATCCTACGAGCAGTACTTC,CASSLLGSGQSYEQYF,NA,TRBJ2-7,NA,TRBV28
TGTGCCAGCAGATTGCAACAGACAGCGAACTATGGCTACACCTTC,CASRLQQTANYGYTF,NA,TRBJ1-2,NA,TRBV6-1
TGTGCCAGTCTTGTAGCAGGAGGCTACACCTTC,CASLVAGGYTF,NA,TRBJ1-2,NA,TRBV28
TGTGCCAGCAGCTTGGAAGGCTTCCCAGCGCGGAACACTGAAGCTTTCTTT,CASSLEGFPARNTEAFF,NA,TRBJ1-1,NA,TRBV5-6
TGCGCCAGCAGTAACGGGACGGTAAACACTGAAGCTTTCTTT,CASSNGTVNTEAFF,NA,TRBJ1-1,NA,TRBV5-1
TGTGCCAGCAGTGAAGGGCGCCCGGGAGATACGCAGTATTTT,CASSEGRPGDTQYF,NA,TRBJ2-3,NA,TRBV6-4
TGTGCCAGCAGTGGACAGGGTGGGACAGATACGCAGTATTTT,CASSGQGGTDTQYF,TRBD1,TRBJ2-3,NA,TRBV2
TGTGCCAGCAGCCAAGGGTCGGGTAACTATGGCTACACCTTC,CASSQGSGNYGYTF,NA,TRBJ1-2,NA,TRBV28
TGTGCCAGCAGCTTAGGGGCGGGAGCCCAAGAGACCCAGTACTTC,CASSLGAGAQETQYF,TRBD2,TRBJ2-5,NA,TRBV7-6
TGTGCCAGCTCCGCCATCCGGACAGGGGCCACTAATAGCAATCAGCCCCAGCATTTT,CASSAIRTGATNSNQPQHF,TRBD1,TRBJ1-5,NA,TRBV18
TGTGCCAGCAGTTACGACCGGAATCAGCCCCAGCATTTT,CASSYDRNQPQHF,NA,TRBJ1-5,NA,TRBV6-6
TGTGCCAGTAGTATCGGCGGGAGGGCCGATACGCAGTATTTT,CASSIGGRADTQYF,TRBD2,TRBJ2-3,NA,TRBV19
TGTGCCACACGGACTAGCGGGGTCTACGAGCAGTACTTC,CATRTSGVYEQYF,TRBD2,TRBJ2-7,NA,TRBV6-6
TGTGCCACAAATGATGGGGGCGGAATGAACACTGAAGCTTTCTTT,CATNDGGGMNTEAFF,NA,TRBJ1-1,NA,TRBV15
TGTGCCACCAGCCCTAATGGGGCACCTCACCCGGGACAGATAAGGCACAGATACGCAGTATTT,CATSPNGAPHPGQIRHRYAVF,TRBD1,TRBJ2-3,NA,TRBV15
TGTGCCAGCTGGACTAGCGGGAGGGTCAACAATGAGCAGTTCTTC,CASWTSGRVNNEQFF,TRBD2,TRBJ2-1,NA,TRBV28
TGTGCCAGCAGCTTGGGGACAGGGGCGAACACCGGGGAGCTGTTTTTT,CASSLGTGANTGELFF,TRBD1,TRBJ2-2,NA,TRBV5-8
TGTGCCAGCAGTTACGGTCAGGGTGAGGGCCAAGAGACCCAGTACTTC,CASSYGQGEGQETQYF,NA,TRBJ2-5,few,TRBV6-5
TGTGCCAGCAGTTTTGTGGGCAATGAGCAGTTCTTC,CASSFVGNEQFF,NA,TRBJ2-1,NA,TRBV27
TGCGCCAGCAGCCAGGACCCTGCAGGGAACTATGGCTACACCTTC,CASSQDPAGNYGYTF,NA,TRBJ1-2,NA,TRBV4-3
TGTGCCATCAGCACAGGGGCGGGACTAGCGGGAACTTATGGCGGGGAGCTGTTTTTT,CAISTGAGLAGTYGGELFF,TRBD2,TRBJ2-2,NA,TRBV11-2
TGCAGCGTTGACGGTCAGGCTGAAGCTTTCTTT,CSVDGQAEAFF,NA,TRBJ1-1,few,TRBV29-1